This T cell receptor beta chain was profiled in a study of cytomegalovirus exposure and HLA in healthy donors. Study results and caveats: Among TCR sequences, most were rare, though some public TCRs appeared in many donors. TRBV6-2, TRBV6-3 and some other V segments were excluded as indistinguishable.

The length of the CDR3 is 18 residues. In germline, CDR1 is SGHVS, CDR2 FNYEAQ. The V end lost 2 bases, the J end lost 2 bases, and 21 bases lay between the germline ends. As for the donors, each was a healthy bone marrow donor. Primers for the PCR totalled 60 Vbeta and 13 Jbeta. The table came from immunoSEQ multiplex PCR; TCRdb's copy has only in-frame clones and leaves some out. The table lists approximately 170,000 clones, roughly 80% of them singletons. About this clone: Its antigen is as yet unknown.

Sample: PBMCs. This clonotype was sampled from a male donor in good health and CMV-seronegative. The V and J genes are TRBV7-6 and TRBJ2-5; D unresolved. CDR3 nucleotide sequence: TGTGCCAGCAGCTTACGGCCTAGAAGCCCAATAACTCAAGAGACCCAGTACTTC. It encodes CASSLRPRSPITQETQYF.